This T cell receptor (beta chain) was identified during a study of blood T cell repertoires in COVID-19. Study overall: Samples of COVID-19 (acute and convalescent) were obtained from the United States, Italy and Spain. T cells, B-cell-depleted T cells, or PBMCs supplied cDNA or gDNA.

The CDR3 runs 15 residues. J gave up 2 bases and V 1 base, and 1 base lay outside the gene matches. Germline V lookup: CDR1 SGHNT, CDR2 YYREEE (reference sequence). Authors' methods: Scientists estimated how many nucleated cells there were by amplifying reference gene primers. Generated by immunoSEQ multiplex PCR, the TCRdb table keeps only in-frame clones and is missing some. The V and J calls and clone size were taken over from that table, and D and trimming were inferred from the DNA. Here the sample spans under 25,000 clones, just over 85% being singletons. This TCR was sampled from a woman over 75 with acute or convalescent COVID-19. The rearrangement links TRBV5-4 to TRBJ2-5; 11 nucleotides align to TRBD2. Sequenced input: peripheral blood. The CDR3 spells CASSLLAGGQETQYF. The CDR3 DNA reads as TGTGCCAGCAGCTTGCTAGCGGGGGGACAAGAGACCCAGTACTTC.